Here is one T cell receptor beta chain with its context. Profiled with immunoSEQ multiplex PCR; TCRdb holds only in-frame clones, not every one. The sample shows around 260,000 clones, 75% to 90% of them seen only once. This record comes from a study of blood T cell repertoires in COVID-19. For the study at large: Sites across the United States, Italy and Spain contributed samples from acute and convalescent COVID-19.

Deletions cut 0 bases from V and 0 bases from J, with 7 bases between. CDR1 SGHRS and CDR2 YFSETQ come from the germline V gene. The CDR3 is 15 residues long. What was sequenced was peripheral blood. The sequence derives from a man aged 55-75 years who had recovered from COVID-19. The genes are TRBV5-1 and TRBJ1-5; D ambiguous. The DNA of the CDR3 is TGCGCCAGCAGCTTGGACAGTGCTAGCAATCAGCCCCAGCATTTT. Translation gives CASSLDSASNQPQHF.